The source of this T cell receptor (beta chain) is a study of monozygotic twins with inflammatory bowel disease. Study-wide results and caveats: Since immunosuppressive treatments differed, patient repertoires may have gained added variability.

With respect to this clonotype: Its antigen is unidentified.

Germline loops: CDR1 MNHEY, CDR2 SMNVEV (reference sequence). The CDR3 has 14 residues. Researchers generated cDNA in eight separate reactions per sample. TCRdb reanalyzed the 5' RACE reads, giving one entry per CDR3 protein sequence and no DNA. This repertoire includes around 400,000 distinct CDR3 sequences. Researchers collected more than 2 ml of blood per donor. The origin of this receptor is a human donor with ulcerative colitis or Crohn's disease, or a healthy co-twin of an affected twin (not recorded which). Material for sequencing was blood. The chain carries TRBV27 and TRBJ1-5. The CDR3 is CASSLGVVGQPQHF.